This T cell receptor (beta chain) originates from a study of T cell clonotyping in hematopoietic cell transplantation. The time point: recipient sample about 28 days before transplant, after cytoreduction. CDR1 is MDHEN, CDR2 SYDVKM, per germline. V shed 8 bases, J shed 6 bases, and the junction held 8 bases outside the gene matches. The CDR3 is made up of 14 amino acids. This table comes from immunoSEQ multiplex PCR, and its TCRdb copy is limited to in-frame clones, with some not included. The sample contains tens of thousands of clones, about 96% of which appear only once. The sequence was collected from a woman between 50 and 59 years old with acute myeloid leukemia. Some clones in this sample may be carry-over from other donors' samples. The rearrangement uses TRBV28 and TRBJ2-7; TRBD1 agrees at 12 bases. This specimen was peripheral blood mononuclear cells, taken before stem cell transplant. The CDR3 DNA reads TGTGCCAGCGTGAGGGGGACAGGGGGCGCCGAGCAGTACTTC. Its protein is CASVRGTGGAEQYF.